This T cell receptor beta chain came from a study of technical replicates of blood from several donors. With respect to this clone: At one end the junction does not follow the germline gene, possibly because of a read error.

CDR3 length: 16 residues. Germline assignment: CDR1 MNHNS and CDR2 SASEGT. Measured with immunoSEQ multiplex PCR; TCRdb has only the in-frame clones, and not every one. This sample carries under 15,000 clones, approximately 95% of them seen once, and the ten largest clones take about 6%. The chain is built from TRBV6-1 and TRBJ2-5; 9 positions agree with TRBD1. This receptor was obtained from a human donor in good health. Specimen: PBMCs. The CDR3 here is CASSEGTGLPRTGDNF. In nucleotides, the CDR3 is TGTGCCAGCAGTGAAGGGACCGGGCTCCCGAGGACAGGGGATAACTTC.